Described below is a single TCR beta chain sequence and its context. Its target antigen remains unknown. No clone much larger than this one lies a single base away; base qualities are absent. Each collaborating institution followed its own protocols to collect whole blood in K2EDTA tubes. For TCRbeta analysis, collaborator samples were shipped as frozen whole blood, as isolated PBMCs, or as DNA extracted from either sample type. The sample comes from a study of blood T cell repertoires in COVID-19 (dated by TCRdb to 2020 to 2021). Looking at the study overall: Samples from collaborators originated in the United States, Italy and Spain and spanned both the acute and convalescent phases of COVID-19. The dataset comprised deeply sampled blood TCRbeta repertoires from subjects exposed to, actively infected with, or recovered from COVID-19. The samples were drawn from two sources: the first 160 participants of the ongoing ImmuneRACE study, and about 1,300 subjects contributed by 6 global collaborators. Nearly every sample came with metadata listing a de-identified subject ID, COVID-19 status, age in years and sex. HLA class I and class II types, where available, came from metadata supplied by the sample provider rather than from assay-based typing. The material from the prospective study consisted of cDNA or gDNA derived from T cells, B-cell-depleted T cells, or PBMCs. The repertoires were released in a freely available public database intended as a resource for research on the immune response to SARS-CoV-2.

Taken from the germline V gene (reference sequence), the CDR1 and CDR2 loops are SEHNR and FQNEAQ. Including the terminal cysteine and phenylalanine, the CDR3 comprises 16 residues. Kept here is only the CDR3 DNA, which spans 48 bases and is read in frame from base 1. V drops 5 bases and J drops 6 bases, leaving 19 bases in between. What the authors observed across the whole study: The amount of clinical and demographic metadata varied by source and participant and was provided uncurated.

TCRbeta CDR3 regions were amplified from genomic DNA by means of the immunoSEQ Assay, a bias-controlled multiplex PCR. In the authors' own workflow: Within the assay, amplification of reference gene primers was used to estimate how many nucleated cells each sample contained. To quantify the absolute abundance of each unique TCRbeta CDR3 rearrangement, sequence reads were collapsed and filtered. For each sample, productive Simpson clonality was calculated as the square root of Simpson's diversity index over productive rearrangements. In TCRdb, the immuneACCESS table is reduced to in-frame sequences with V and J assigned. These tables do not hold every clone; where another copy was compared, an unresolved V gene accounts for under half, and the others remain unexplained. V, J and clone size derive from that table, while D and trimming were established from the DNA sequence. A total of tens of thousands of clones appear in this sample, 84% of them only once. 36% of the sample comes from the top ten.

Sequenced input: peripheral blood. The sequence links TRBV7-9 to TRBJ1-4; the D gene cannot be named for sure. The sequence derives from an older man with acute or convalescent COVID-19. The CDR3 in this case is CASSAFGGATDEKLFF. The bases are TGTGCCAGCAGCGCCTTCGGAGGTGCGACCGATGAAAAACTGTTTTTT.